The entry below gives a single T cell receptor beta chain sequence along with its context. Its binding antigen is unknown. Base qualities are not provided; no much larger clone lies one nucleotide away. Whole blood was collected in K2EDTA tubes by collaborating institutions according to the institutions' own protocols. Collaborator samples were shipped for TCRbeta analysis as frozen whole blood, isolated PBMCs, or DNA extracted from either sample type. TCRbeta CDR3 regions were amplified from genomic DNA using the immunoSEQ Assay, a bias-controlled multiplex PCR. The original methods were these. The number of nucleated cells in each sample was estimated from the amplification of reference gene primers within the assay. Sequence reads were collapsed and filtered to measure the absolute abundance of every unique TCRbeta CDR3 rearrangement. For each sample, productive Simpson clonality was calculated as the square root of Simpson's diversity index across productive rearrangements. Drawn from immuneACCESS, this table holds only the in-frame rearrangements with V and J called that TCRdb kept. Clones are partly lost; checked studies trace under half to an unresolved V gene and leave the rest unexplained. V and J calls and clone size follow that table, whereas D and trimming were derived from the DNA. The sample table contains under 30,000 clones; only one count was recorded for nearly 90% of them. Approximately 19% of the sample is in the top ten clones.

The germline V gene yields SGHRS for CDR1 and YFSETQ for CDR2. Trimming accounts for 2 bases at V and 4 bases at J, while the number of junction bases matched to no gene is 7. Counted from cysteine to phenylalanine, this CDR3 has 16 amino acids. The read is trimmed to its CDR3 DNA, 48 bases read in frame from base 1. This sample is part of a study of blood T cell repertoires in COVID-19 (dated by TCRdb to 2020 to 2021). About the investigation overall: Samples from collaborators originated in the United States, Italy and Spain and spanned both the acute and convalescent phases of COVID-19. Where HLA class I and class II types were available, the types were taken from metadata supplied by the sample provider, not from assay-based typing. The material from the prospective study consisted of cDNA or gDNA derived from T cells, B-cell-depleted T cells, or PBMCs. The dataset comprised deeply sampled blood TCRbeta repertoires from subjects exposed to, actively infected with, or recovered from COVID-19. The repertoires were released in a freely available public database intended as a resource for research on the immune response to SARS-CoV-2. Samples were obtained from the ongoing ImmuneRACE study (first 160 participants) and from 1,254 subjects provided by 6 global collaborators. The sample metadata nearly always contained a de-identified subject ID, COVID-19 status, age in years and sex.

Study-level results and caveats: How much clinical and demographic metadata was included differed by source and by participant, and the metadata was provided uncurated.

This clonotype was obtained from a human donor in a cohort sampled during active COVID-19. The material sequenced was peripheral blood. The chain links TRBV5-1 with TRBJ2-1; 9 of the junction bases match TRBD2. The CDR3 region reads CASSLVSSGGYNEQFF. The nucleotides are TGCGCCAGCAGCTTAGTTTCCAGCGGGGGGTACAATGAGCAGTTCTTC.